This is a list of T cell receptor beta chains from one sample in a study of early T cells in non-severe SARS-CoV-2 infection. TCRdb reprocessed the 5' RACE reads via MiXCR and lists one record per CDR3 protein. The sample consists of tens of thousands of distinct CDR3 sequences, approximately 13% of them appearing once. Sample: whole blood. These receptors were taken from an adult who was a healthcare worker with PCR-confirmed SARS-CoV-2 infection or an uninfected control (not recorded which). Each CDR3 is given with its conserved first and last residue. D genes are given only for firm matches. Clone size is stated in some rows and not others, as once, few, many or a class when expanded.

>TRBD1|TRBV6-6|few|TRBJ2-7
CASSPRTGDTYEQYF
TGTGCCAGCAGCCCCCGGACAGGGGACACCTACGAGCAGTACTTC
>.|TRBV6-6|many|TRBJ2-5
CASSPDKKETQYF
TGTGCCAGCAGTCCAGACAAGAAAGAGACCCAGTACTTC
>TRBD2|TRBV12-3/TRBV12-4|.|TRBJ2-3
CASRTERGSGADTQYF
TGTGCCAGCAGAACTGAGCGGGGGAGTGGGGCAGATACGCAGTATTTT
>.|TRBV9|few|TRBJ2-7
CASSVGAEAYEQYF
TGTGCCAGCAGCGTAGGAGCGGAGGCCTACGAGCAGTACTTC
>.|TRBV6-5|.|TRBJ1-1
CASSYMDTEAFF
TGTGCCAGCAGTTACATGGACACTGAAGCTTTCTTT
>TRBD1|TRBV12-3/TRBV12-4|few|TRBJ1-2
CASRPPGQGPYTF
TGTGCCAGCAGGCCCCCGGGACAGGGTCCCTACACCTTC
>.|TRBV10-2|many|TRBJ1-6
CASSAQGGRPLHF
TGCGCCAGCAGTGCACAGGGCGGCCGGCCCCTCCACTTT
>.|TRBV20-1|many|TRBJ1-2
CSARDGGRAYGYTF
TGCAGTGCTAGAGATGGTGGCAGGGCCTATGGCTACACCTTC
>.|TRBV2|many|TRBJ1-3
CASSSSGNTMYF
TGTGCCAGCAGTTCCTCTGGAAACACCATGTATTTT
>.|TRBV6-5|few|TRBJ1-5
CASSYSANQPQHF
TGTGCCAGCAGTTACTCAGCGAATCAGCCCCAGCATTTT
>.|TRBV20-1|few|TRBJ2-5
CSATSLQETQYF
TGCAGTGCTACGTCGCTCCAAGAGACCCAGTACTTC
>.|TRBV9|.|TRBJ1-2
CASSVAGQYYGYTF
TGTGCCAGCAGCGTAGCCGGACAGTACTATGGCTACACCTTC
>.|TRBV14|many|TRBJ1-1
CASSQMNTEAFF
TGTGCCAGCAGCCAAATGAACACTGAAGCTTTCTTT
>TRBD1|TRBV3-1|.|TRBJ1-1
CASSLDSPGTGKAFF
TGTGCCAGCAGCCTCGACTCGCCCGGGACAGGGAAAGCTTTCTTT
>.|TRBV12-3/TRBV12-4|.|TRBJ2-7
CASSSRPFPPEQYF
TGTGCCAGCAGTTCACGTCCCTTTCCCCCCGAGCAGTACTTC
>.|TRBV6-6|.|TRBJ1-1
CASRAGVGNTEAFF
TGTGCCAGCAGAGCAGGGGTGGGGAACACTGAAGCTTTCTTT
>.|TRBV3-1|many|TRBJ2-5
CASSYDRIQETQYF
TGTGCCAGCAGCTACGACCGGATTCAAGAGACCCAGTACTTC
>.|TRBV13|many|TRBJ1-5
CASSLGRQGYSNQPQHF
TGTGCCAGCAGCTTAGGCCGGCAGGGTTATAGCAATCAGCCCCAGCATTTT
>TRBD1|TRBV11-3|.|TRBJ2-1
CASSVGGAPYNEQFF
TGTGCCAGCAGCGTAGGGGGCGCCCCTTACAATGAGCAGTTCTTC
>.|TRBV7-8|.|TRBJ1-3
CASSTGYDIYF
TGTGCCAGCAGCACTGGGTACGACATATATTTT
>.|TRBV6-5|many|TRBJ2-7
CASNGSAAEQYF
TGTGCCAGCAATGGTAGCGCTGCCGAGCAGTACTTC
>TRBD1|TRBV19|.|TRBJ2-1
CASSLQGAPSWNEQFF
TGTGCCAGTAGTCTACAGGGGGCTCCTTCATGGAATGAGCAGTTCTTC
>.|TRBV7-9|.|TRBJ1-3
CAAPLGFYSSENTIYF
TGTGCCGCGCCGCTTGGATTCTACAGCTCTGAAAACACCATATATTTT
>.|TRBV27|many|TRBJ1-5
CASSWGTPNQPQHF
TGTGCCAGCAGTTGGGGGACCCCCAATCAGCCCCAGCATTTT
>.|TRBV6-5|.|TRBJ1-1
CASSWRGEGSEAFF
TGTGCCAGCAGTTGGAGGGGCGAGGGCTCTGAAGCTTTCTTT
>.|TRBV7-8|.|TRBJ1-5
CASSLEYRRYNQPQHF
TGTGCCAGCAGCTTAGAGTATCGTCGATACAATCAGCCCCAGCATTTT
>TRBD2|TRBV24-1|many|TRBJ2-3
CATSDPGLATQYF
TGTGCCACCAGTGATCCTGGACTAGCGACGCAGTATTTT
>.|TRBV10-1|.|TRBJ1-3
CASSDGGRGNTIYF
TGCGCCAGCAGTGATGGGGGGCGCGGAAACACCATATATTTT
>TRBD2|TRBV20-1|many|TRBJ2-7
CSARDVGGGADEQYF
TGCAGTGCTAGAGATGTTGGCGGGGGGGCGGATGAGCAGTACTTC
>.|TRBV4-3|many|TRBJ2-4
CASSQVPQAANIQYF
TGCGCCAGCAGCCAAGTCCCGCAAGCCGCGAACATTCAGTACTTC
>.|TRBV29-1|many|TRBJ2-3
CSVVGATDTQYF
TGCAGCGTTGTAGGGGCGACAGATACGCAGTATTTT
>.|TRBV5-5|.|TRBJ2-1
CASSLAGRQDHNEQFF
TGTGCCAGCAGCTTGGCCGGCCGACAGGATCACAATGAGCAGTTCTTC
>TRBD1|TRBV6-6|many|TRBJ2-2
CASSYRGQGANGELFF
TGTGCCAGCAGTTACCGGGGACAGGGGGCAAACGGGGAGCTGTTTTTT
>.|TRBV6-1|many|TRBJ1-1
CASSEETPFF
TGTGCCAGCAGTGAAGAGACGCCCTTCTTT
>.|TRBV18|many|TRBJ2-5
CASSPEETQYF
TGTGCCAGCTCACCGGAGGAGACCCAGTACTTC
>TRBD2|TRBV20-1|many|TRBJ2-3
CSVPSGGSDTQYF
TGCAGTGTTCCTAGCGGGGGGAGCGATACGCAGTATTTT
>.|TRBV5-1|many|TRBJ2-2
CASRKGTGNTGELFF
TGCGCCAGCAGAAAAGGGACGGGGAACACCGGGGAGCTGTTTTTT
>TRBD2|TRBV5-6|.|TRBJ2-1
CASSFGLAGENEQFF
TGTGCCAGCAGCTTTGGACTAGCGGGGGAGAATGAGCAGTTCTTC
>.|TRBV4-2|many|TRBJ1-2
CASSQAYGYTF
TGTGCCAGCAGCCAAGCCTATGGCTACACCTTC
>TRBD2|TRBV2|.|TRBJ2-2
CASSDGVRGETGELFF
TGTGCCAGCAGTGACGGAGTTCGGGGGGAAACCGGGGAGCTGTTTTTT
>TRBD2|TRBV9|many|TRBJ2-1
CASSVARGGPNEQFF
TGTGCCAGCAGCGTGGCGCGGGGGGGACCGAATGAGCAGTTCTTC
>TRBD2|TRBV29-1|many|TRBJ2-3
CSVSRGGQGTDTQYF
TGCAGCGTTTCGCGCGGGGGGCAGGGCACAGATACGCAGTATTTT